These T cell receptor beta chains were read from a single sample in a study of OX40 agonist ivuxolimab in advanced cancers. Profiled with immunoSEQ multiplex PCR; TCRdb holds only in-frame clones, not every one. Found here are some 70,000 clones, roughly 84% of them singletons; the top ten hold 1.1%. The material sequenced was CD4+ or CD8+ T cells sorted from blood, taken in a trial of the OX40 agonist ivuxolimab. These receptors were collected from an adult with an advanced solid tumor such as melanoma, head and neck, liver or kidney cancer. CDR3s include the opening cysteine and the closing phenylalanine or tryptophan.

>TRBJ2-2|TRBV9
CASSVGSRNTGELFF
>TRBJ1-1|TRBV7-6
CASSLDREGLRSAEAFF
>TRBJ2-2|TRBV4-3
CASSQGTGNTGELFF
>TRBJ2-5|TRBV5-6
CASSLVGLAGETQYF
>TRBJ1-1|TRBV6-5
CASSRGPNTEAFF
>TRBJ1-1|TRBV9
CASSAGTAPFF
>TRBJ2-5|TRBV5-1
CASSGGGSGETQYF
>TRBJ2-7|TRBV6-5
CASSGRGWYEQYF
>TRBJ2-5|TRBV5-1
CASSLGQGGETQYF
>TRBJ2-7|TRBV5-5
CASSFIYEQYF